The rows below give T cell receptor beta chains drawn from one sample of a study of cytomegalovirus exposure and HLA in healthy donors. TCRdb's copy holds only in-frame clones and misses some; the assay was immunoSEQ multiplex PCR. This sample has about 280,000 clones, with 80% to 90% found just once. The sequenced sample was PBMCs. The source is a young woman in good health and CMV-seronegative. The CDR3 runs from the conserved cysteine through the conserved F or W. D genes are given only for firm matches. Part of the rows lack a size; the others show once, few, many or a class for expanded clones.

>TRBJ1-2|TRBV30|-|few
CAWSAYHGYTF
TGTGCCTGGAGTGCCTACCATGGCTACACCTTC
>TRBJ2-1|TRBV7-3|TRBD1|-
CASSRDRGVYNEQFF
TGTGCCAGCAGCCGGGACAGGGGAGTTTACAATGAGCAGTTCTTC
>TRBJ1-2|TRBV29-1|-|-
CSVENLAGYTF
TGCAGCGTTGAAAATTTGGCTGGCTACACCTTC
>TRBJ2-5|TRBV7-2|-|-
CASVAAARTQYF
TGTGCCAGTGTCGCAGCCGCTAGGACCCAGTACTTC
>TRBJ2-7|TRBV15|-|-
CATSRDKGGAYEQYF
TGTGCCACCAGCAGAGATAAGGGGGGGGCCTACGAGCAGTACTTC
>TRBJ2-7|TRBV7-2|-|-
CASSLDSATLSYEQYF
TGTGCCAGCAGCTTAGACAGTGCCACCCTCTCCTACGAGCAGTACTTC
>TRBJ1-2|TRBV6-5|TRBD1|-
CASSYFDRGDGYTF
TGTGCCAGCAGTTATTTCGACAGGGGGGATGGCTACACCTTC
>TRBJ1-2|TRBV5-1|-|-
CASSLTGSDGYTF
TGCGCCAGCAGCTTGACAGGGTCAGATGGCTACACCTTC
>TRBJ1-6|TRBV18|TRBD1|-
CASSPNPTGESPLHF
TGTGCCAGCTCACCCAACCCGACAGGGGAATCACCCCTCCACTTT
>TRBJ2-7|TRBV10-1|-|-
CASSEYEAYEQYF
TGCGCCAGCAGCGAGTACGAGGCCTACGAGCAGTACTTC
>TRBJ2-1|TRBV10-1|-|-
CASSESNGIYNEQFF
TGCGCCAGCAGTGAGTCAAACGGGATCTACAATGAGCAGTTCTTC
>TRBJ2-6|TRBV18|-|-
CASTQGSGANVLTF
TGTGCCAGCACCCAGGGATCTGGGGCCAACGTCCTGACTTTC
>TRBJ1-6|TRBV5-6|-|-
CASSRGGSSYNSPLHF
TGTGCCAGCAGCCGGGGGGGTAGCTCCTATAATTCACCCCTCCACTTT
>TRBJ2-7|TRBV5-1|-|-
CASSLDGTYRMEQYF
TGCGCCAGCAGCTTGGACGGGACATACCGAATGGAGCAGTACTTC
>TRBJ1-1|TRBV5-4|TRBD1|once
CASSLGTGGAAFF
TGTGCCAGCAGCTTGGGGACAGGGGGCGCAGCTTTCTTT
>TRBJ2-5|TRBV7-9|-|once
CASSLRQGPKETQYF
TGTGCCAGCAGCTTAAGGCAGGGCCCAAAAGAGACCCAGTACTTC
>TRBJ2-2|TRBV6-1|-|-
CASISRSRDTGELFF
TGTGCCAGCATTTCCCGTTCGAGGGACACCGGGGAGCTGTTTTTT
>TRBJ1-5|TRBV7-3|-|-
CASSLRGGDQPQHF
TGTGCCAGCAGCCTGCGCGGGGGAGATCAGCCCCAGCATTTT
>TRBJ1-2|TRBV4-3|TRBD1|-
CASSQARGRHYGYTF
TGCGCCAGCAGCCAAGCCAGGGGGCGTCACTATGGCTACACCTTC
>TRBJ1-2|TRBV27|-|few
CASSLQWASFVYTF
TGTGCCAGCAGTTTACAGTGGGCATCGTTTGTCTACACCTTC
>TRBJ1-1|TRBV5-1|-|-
CASSWTDRAAEAFF
TGCGCCAGCAGCTGGACAGACCGCGCCGCAGAAGCTTTCTTT
>TRBJ1-5|TRBV6-5|TRBD1|-
CASRGQPNQPQHF
TGTGCCAGCAGGGGACAGCCCAATCAGCCCCAGCATTTT
>TRBJ2-7|TRBV29-1|-|-
CSVEGRGSYEQYF
TGCAGCGTTGAAGGCAGGGGATCGTACGAGCAGTACTTC
>TRBJ2-1|TRBV7-9|-|-
CASSPHRDNEQFF
TGTGCCAGCAGCCCTCACAGGGACAATGAGCAGTTCTTC
>TRBJ2-7|TRBV19|TRBD1|-
CASSPGQGPSYEQYF
TGTGCCAGCAGCCCGGGACAGGGACCTTCCTACGAGCAGTACTTC
>TRBJ2-7|TRBV5-1|TRBD2|-
CASSLGTSGTGEQYF
TGCGCCAGCAGCTTGGGGACTAGCGGGACGGGAGAGCAGTACTTC
>TRBJ2-1|TRBV5-1|TRBD2|-
CASGRDNYNEQFF
TGCGCCAGTGGGAGGGATAATTACAATGAGCAGTTCTTC
>TRBJ1-1|TRBV5-1|-|once
CASSLGGAPDTEAFF
TGCGCCAGCAGCTTAGGGGGGGCGCCGGACACTGAAGCTTTCTTT
>TRBJ2-3|TRBV9|-|-
CASSPTTETDTQYF
TGTGCCAGCAGCCCTACTACCGAGACAGATACGCAGTATTTT
>TRBJ2-1|TRBV10-3|TRBD2|-
CAISESRLAGGGENEQFF
TGTGCCATCAGTGAGTCGAGGCTAGCGGGAGGTGGGGAGAATGAGCAGTTCTTC
>TRBJ2-7|TRBV10-3|TRBD1|-
CAISESGGLVDEQYF
TGTGCCATCAGTGAGTCAGGGGGCCTGGTTGATGAGCAGTACTTC
>TRBJ1-4|TRBV9|TRBD1|-
CASSVERDSRAANEKLFF
TGTGCCAGCAGCGTAGAGAGGGACAGCCGCGCGGCTAATGAAAAACTGTTTTTT
>TRBJ2-1|TRBV19|TRBD2|-
CASSRSTSVSYNEQFF
TGTGCCAGTAGTAGGTCGACTAGCGTCTCCTACAATGAGCAGTTCTTC
>TRBJ2-1|TRBV27|TRBD1|-
CASSITTGGGEQFF
TGTGCCAGCAGTATAACGACAGGGGGGGGTGAGCAGTTCTTC
>TRBJ1-1|TRBV27|-|-
CASSFLGGMNTEAFF
TGTGCCAGCAGTTTCTTGGGAGGAATGAACACTGAAGCTTTCTTT
>TRBJ2-1|TRBV4-1|-|-
CASSQDRLPGYEQFF
TGCGCCAGCAGCCAAGATAGACTCCCGGGGTATGAGCAGTTCTTC